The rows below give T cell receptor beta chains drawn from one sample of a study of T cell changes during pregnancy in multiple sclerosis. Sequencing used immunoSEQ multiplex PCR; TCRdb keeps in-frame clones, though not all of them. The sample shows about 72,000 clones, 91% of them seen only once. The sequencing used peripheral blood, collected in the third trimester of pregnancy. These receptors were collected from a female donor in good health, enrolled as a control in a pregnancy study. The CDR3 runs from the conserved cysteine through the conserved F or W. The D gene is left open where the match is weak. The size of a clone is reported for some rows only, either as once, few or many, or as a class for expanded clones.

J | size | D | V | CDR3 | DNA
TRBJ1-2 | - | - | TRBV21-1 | CASSTHRGPDYHGYTF | TGTGCCAGCAGCACCCACAGGGGGCCCGACTACCATGGCTACACCTTC
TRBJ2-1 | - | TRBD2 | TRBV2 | CASRQTSGGGREQFF | TGTGCCAGCAGACAAACTAGCGGGGGGGGCCGAGAGCAGTTCTTC
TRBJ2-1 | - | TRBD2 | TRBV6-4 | CASTGSGEYNEQFF | TGTGCCAGCACGGGTAGCGGGGAATACAATGAGCAGTTCTTC
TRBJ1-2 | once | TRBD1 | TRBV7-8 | CASSLGTGSYHAYGYTF | TGTGCCAGCAGCCTCGGGACAGGGTCGTATCATGCCTATGGCTACACCTTC
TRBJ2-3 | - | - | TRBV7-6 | CASSLGERASLDTQYF | TGTGCCAGCAGCTTAGGAGAGCGGGCTTCCTTGGATACGCAGTATTTT
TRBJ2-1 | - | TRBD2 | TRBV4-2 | CASSQDSSGRVFRDEQFF | TGTGCCAGCAGCCAAGACTCTAGCGGGAGGGTATTTCGGGATGAGCAGTTCTTC
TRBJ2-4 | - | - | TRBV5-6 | CASRSWGQSKNIQYF | TGTGCCAGCAGATCATGGGGGCAGTCCAAAAACATTCAGTACTTC
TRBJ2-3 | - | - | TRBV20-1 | CSARDSGTQYF | TGCAGTGCCCGGGACTCAGGTACGCAGTATTTT
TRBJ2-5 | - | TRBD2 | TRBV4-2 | CASSQDRGLAGGPVYF | TGTGCCAGCAGCCAAGATCGCGGACTAGCGGGAGGGCCAGTGTACTTC
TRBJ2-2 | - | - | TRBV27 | CASSTIGTYRSSGELFF | TGTGCCAGCAGTACGATTGGGACATACAGGTCATCCGGGGAGCTGTTTTTT
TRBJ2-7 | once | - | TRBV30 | CAWRRDLIRAYEQYF | TGTGCCTGGAGACGGGACTTAATACGAGCCTACGAGCAGTACTTC
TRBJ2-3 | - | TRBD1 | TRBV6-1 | CAGQGDWGIDTQYF | TGTGCCGGACAGGGAGATTGGGGCATTGATACGCAGTATTTT
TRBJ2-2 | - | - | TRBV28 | CASSLREGGELFF | TGTGCCAGCAGTTTGCGGGAAGGGGGGGAGCTGTTTTTT
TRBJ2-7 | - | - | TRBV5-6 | CASSRDFPYEQYF | TGTGCCAGCAGCCGGGACTTTCCCTACGAGCAGTACTTC
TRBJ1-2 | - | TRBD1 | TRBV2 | CASKPPGTENGYTF | TGTGCCAGCAAGCCCCCAGGGACAGAAAATGGCTACACCTTC
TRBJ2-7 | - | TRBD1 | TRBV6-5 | CASSPTGGYEQYF | TGTGCCAGCAGCCCGACAGGGGGGTACGAGCAGTACTTC
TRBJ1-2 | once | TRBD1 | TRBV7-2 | CASSRIGQGAGGYTF | TGTGCCAGCAGCCGTATTGGACAGGGGGCCGGTGGCTACACCTTC
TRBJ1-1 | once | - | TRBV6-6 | CASSYTARRGTEAFF | TGTGCCAGCAGTTACACAGCCCGGCGGGGCACTGAAGCTTTCTTT
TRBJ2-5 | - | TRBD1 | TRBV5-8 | CASSPWDRGRETQYF | TGTGCCAGCAGCCCGTGGGACAGGGGGCGAGAGACCCAGTACTTC
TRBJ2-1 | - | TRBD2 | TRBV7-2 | CASSLAGGRNEQFF | TGTGCCAGCAGCTTAGCGGGAGGGCGGAATGAGCAGTTCTTC
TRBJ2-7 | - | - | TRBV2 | CATVSERTYEQYF | TGTGCCACCGTCTCTGAGAGGACCTACGAGCAGTACTTC
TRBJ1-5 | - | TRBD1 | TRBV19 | CASAGTVVQPQHF | TGTGCCAGTGCCGGGACAGTGGTTCAGCCCCAGCATTTT
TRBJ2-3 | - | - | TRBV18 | CASSRTGTDTQYF | TGTGCCAGCTCCCGGACAGGCACAGATACGCAGTATTTT
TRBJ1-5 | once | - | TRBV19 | CASSSGPRDRHF | TGTGCCAGTAGTTCAGGACCCCGTGACAGGCATTTT
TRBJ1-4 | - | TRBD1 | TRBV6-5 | CASSYLGQSNEKLFF | TGTGCCAGCAGTTACTTGGGACAGTCTAATGAAAAACTGTTTTTT
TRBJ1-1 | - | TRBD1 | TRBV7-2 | CASSLTGGDTEAFF | TGTGCCAGCAGCCTAACAGGGGGCGACACTGAAGCTTTCTTT
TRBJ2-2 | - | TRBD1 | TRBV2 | CASWTGGQTGELFF | TGTGCCAGCTGGACAGGTGGACAGACCGGGGAGCTGTTTTTT
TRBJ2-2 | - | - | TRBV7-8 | CAYGGGSDTGELFF | TGTGCCTATGGGGGCGGGAGCGACACCGGGGAGCTGTTTTTT
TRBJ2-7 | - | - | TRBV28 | CASRRQVYEQYF | TGTGCCAGCAGGCGACAGGTCTACGAGCAGTACTTC
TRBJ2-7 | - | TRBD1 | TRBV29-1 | CSARDSVHEQYF | TGCAGCGCCCGGGACAGCGTCCACGAGCAGTACTTC
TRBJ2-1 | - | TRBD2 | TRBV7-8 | CASSLLSGSALRDEQFF | TGTGCCAGCAGCTTATTAAGCGGGAGCGCTCTTAGGGATGAGCAGTTCTTC